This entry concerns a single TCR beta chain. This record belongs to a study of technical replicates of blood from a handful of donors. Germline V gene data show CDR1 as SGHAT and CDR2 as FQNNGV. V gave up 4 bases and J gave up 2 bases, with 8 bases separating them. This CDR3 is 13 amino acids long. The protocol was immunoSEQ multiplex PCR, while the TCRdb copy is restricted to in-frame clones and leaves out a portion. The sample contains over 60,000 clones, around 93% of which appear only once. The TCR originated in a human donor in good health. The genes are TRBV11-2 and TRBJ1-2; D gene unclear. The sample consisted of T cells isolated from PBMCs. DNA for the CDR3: TGTGCCAGCAGCTCCCGGCGGAACTATGGCTACACCTTC. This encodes CASSSRRNYGYTF.